The 11 T cell receptor beta chains below all came from one sample that was sequenced in a study of blood T cell repertoires in COVID-19. Measured with immunoSEQ multiplex PCR; TCRdb has only the in-frame clones, and not every one. The table includes fewer than 75,000 clones, roughly 90% detected once. The sequenced material came from peripheral blood. These receptors were obtained from a human donor in a cohort sampled during active COVID-19.

The chain recombines TRBV29-1 with TRBJ2-3; weak D call: TRBD2 (6 bases). The germline V gene encodes CDR1 SQVTM and CDR2 ANQGSEA. The V end lost 7 bases, the J end lost 6 bases, and 11 bases lay between the germline ends. CDR3 length: 11 residues. The CDR3 DNA is TGCAGCGGCCGGAGGGCGGATACGCAGTATTTT. Its protein is CSGRRADTQYF.

This clone was seen only a few times. Germline is not matched at one junction end, which may reflect a read error. V gene TRBV6-1 combines with J gene TRBJ1-5; a possible D gene is TRBD1 (6 bases). The CDR3 extends over 15 amino acids. Germline CDR1 MNHNS, CDR2 SASEGT. Here the CDR3 reads CASSEGQGLVQPQHF. The DNA of the CDR3 is TGTGCCAGCAGCGAAGGCCAGGGGCTAGTTCAGCCCCAGCATTTT.

This clone was found once. This chain uses TRBV4-3 with TRBJ2-7; 9 nucleotides line up with TRBD2. V dropped 3 bases and J dropped 4; count of bases not matched to a gene: 4. The germline CDR1 and CDR2 sequences are LGHNA and YSLEER. The CDR3 is 14 amino acids. The CDR3 reads CASSQGTSRYEQYF. The CDR3 nucleotides are TGCGCCAGCAGCCAGGGGACTAGCCGATACGAGCAGTACTTC.

J is TRBJ2-2 and V is TRBV7-6, with D possibly TRBD2 on 5 matching bases. This CDR3 contains 14 residues. V shed 4 bases and J shed 5 bases, with 11 bases lying between them. The germline CDR1 and CDR2 sequences are SGHVS and FNYEAQ. CDR3 in amino acids: CASSSSPGTGELFF. As DNA, the CDR3 is TGTGCCAGCAGCTCCAGCCCGGGGACCGGGGAGCTGTTTTTT.

V and J are TRBV9 and TRBJ1-3, with 7 nucleotides matching TRBD1. The CDR3 spans 15 residues. J gave up 4 bases and V 3 bases, and 7 bases lay outside the gene matches. Germline V lookup: CDR1 SGDLS, CDR2 YYNGEE. CDR3: CASSAPGQLGNTIYF. The DNA for the CDR3 is TGTGCCAGCAGCGCCCCGGGACAGCTGGGAAACACCATATATTTT.

This clone showed up just once. The chain links TRBV3-1 (or the pseudogene TRBV3-2) to TRBJ1-2; 8 bases map to TRBD1. J was trimmed by 3 bases and V by 0 bases; bases with no gene match: 9. The CDR3 contains 17 residues. The germline gives CDR1 LGHDT, CDR2 YNNKEL (reference sequence). DNA for the CDR3: TGTGCCAGCAGCCAAGATCCCGCGACAGGGGCGGACTATGGCTACACCTTC. It translates to CASSQDPATGADYGYTF.

This chain joins TRBV19 and TRBJ2-7; D gene ambiguous. The CDR3 consists of 13 residues. Germline values: CDR1 LNHDA, CDR2 SQIVND (reference sequence). V gave up 4 bases and J gave up 8 bases, with 15 bases separating them. Written as DNA, the CDR3 is TGTGCCAGTAGTACCCTGCAGGATTACCAGCAGTACTTC. This codes for CASSTLQDYQQYF.

The rearrangement links TRBV11-2 to TRBJ2-5; 9 positions match TRBD1. CDR3 length: 16 amino acids. V was pared by 7 bases and J by 4 bases, with 13 bases of the junction left unmatched. Germline CDR1 SGHAT, CDR2 FQNNGV. CDR3 bases: TGTGCCAGCACTAAGGGGGACAGGGTAACAGGAGAGACCCAGTACTTC. Protein product: CASTKGDRVTGETQYF.

The chain joins TRBV28 to TRBJ2-3; maybe TRBD2 (5 bases). The CDR3 spans 17 residues. V was clipped by 5 bases and J by 1 base, with 19 bases between them. Germline V gene sequence: CDR1 MDHEN, CDR2 SYDVKM. CDR3 sequence (DNA): TGTGCCAGCAGTCCACTCCGGGTAGCGTCGGGCACAGATACGCAGTATTTT. This encodes CASSPLRVASGTDTQYF.

In this sample, this clone is medium-sized. This chain links TRBV6-1 with TRBJ2-1, with 14 bases aligning to TRBD2. V shed 3 bases and J 3 bases; nucleotides not matched to a gene: 4. The CDR3 is 17 amino acids. Germline V gene sequence: CDR1 MNHNS, CDR2 SASEGT. CDR3 in amino acids: CASSDEGLAGGYNEQFF. The CDR3 DNA sequence: TGTGCCAGCAGTGACGAAGGACTAGCGGGAGGCTACAATGAGCAGTTCTTC.

The chain joins TRBV15 to TRBJ2-1, with a tentative D call TRBD2 (6 bases). Trimming cost V 1 base and J 4 bases, with 11 bases left between them. The CDR3 has 15 amino acids. Germline V gene lookup returns CDR1 LNHNV and CDR2 YYDKDF (reference sequence). CDR3 region: CATSRGLDSYNEQFF. CDR3 bases: TGTGCCACCAGCAGAGGACTAGATTCATACAATGAGCAGTTCTTC. Full variable domain (remainder filled in from reference TRBV15 and TRBJ2-1): DAMVIQNPRYQVTQFGKPVTLSCSQTLNHNVMYWYQQKSSQAPKLLFHYYDKDFNNEADTPDNFQSRRPNTSFCFLDIRSPGLGDTAMYLCATSRGLDSYNEQFFGPGTRLTVL.